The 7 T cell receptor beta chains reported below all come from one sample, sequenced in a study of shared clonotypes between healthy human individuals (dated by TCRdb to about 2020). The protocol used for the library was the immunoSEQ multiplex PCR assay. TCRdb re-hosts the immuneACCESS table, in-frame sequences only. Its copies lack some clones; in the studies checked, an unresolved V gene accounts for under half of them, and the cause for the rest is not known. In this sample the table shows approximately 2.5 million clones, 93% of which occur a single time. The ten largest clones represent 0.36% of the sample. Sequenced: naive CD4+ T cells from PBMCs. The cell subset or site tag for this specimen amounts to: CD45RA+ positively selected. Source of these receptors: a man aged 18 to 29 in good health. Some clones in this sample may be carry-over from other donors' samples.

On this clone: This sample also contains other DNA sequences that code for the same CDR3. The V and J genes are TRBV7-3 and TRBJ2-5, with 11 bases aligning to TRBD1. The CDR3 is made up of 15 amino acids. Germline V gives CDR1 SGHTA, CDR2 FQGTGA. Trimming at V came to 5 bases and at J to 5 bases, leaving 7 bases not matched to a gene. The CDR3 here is CASSLSGTGGETQYF. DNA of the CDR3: TGTGCCAGCAGCCTTAGCGGGACAGGGGGGGAGACCCAGTACTTC.

The CDR3 DNA reads TGTGCCAGCGGAACTTCGAACACCGGGGAGCTGTTTTTT. It codes for CASGTSNTGELFF. This rearrangement joins TRBV11-3 to TRBJ2-2; D remains unclear. In germline, CDR1 is SGHNT, CDR2 YENEEA. V was clipped by 8 bases and J by 0 bases, with 7 bases between them. The CDR3 spans 13 residues.

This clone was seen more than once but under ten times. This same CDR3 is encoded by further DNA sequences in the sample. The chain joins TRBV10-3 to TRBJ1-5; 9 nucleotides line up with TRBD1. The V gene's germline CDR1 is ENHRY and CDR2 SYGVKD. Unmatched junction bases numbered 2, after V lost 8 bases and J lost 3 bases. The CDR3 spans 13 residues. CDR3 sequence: CAIGDRDNQPQHF. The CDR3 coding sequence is TGTGCCATCGGGGACAGGGACAATCAGCCCCAGCATTTT.

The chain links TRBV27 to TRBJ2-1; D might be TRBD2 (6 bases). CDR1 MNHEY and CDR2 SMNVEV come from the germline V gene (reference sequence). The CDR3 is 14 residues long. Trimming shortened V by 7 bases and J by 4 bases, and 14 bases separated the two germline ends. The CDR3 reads CASMRDARYNEQFF. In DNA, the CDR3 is TGTGCCAGCATGCGGGACGCCCGTTACAATGAGCAGTTCTTC.

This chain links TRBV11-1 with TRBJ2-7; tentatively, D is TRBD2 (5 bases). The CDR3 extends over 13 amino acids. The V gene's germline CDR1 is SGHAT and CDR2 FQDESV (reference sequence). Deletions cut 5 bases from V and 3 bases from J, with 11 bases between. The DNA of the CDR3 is TGTGCCAGCAGCCTCAACCGGGACTACGAGCAGTACTTC. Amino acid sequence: CASSLNRDYEQYF.

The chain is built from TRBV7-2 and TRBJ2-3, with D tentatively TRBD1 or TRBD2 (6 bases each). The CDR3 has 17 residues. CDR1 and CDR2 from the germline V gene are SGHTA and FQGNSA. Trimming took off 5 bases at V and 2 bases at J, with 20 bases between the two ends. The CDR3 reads CASSVRASGASTDTQYF. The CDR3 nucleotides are TGTGCCAGCAGCGTACGTGCCTCGGGGGCTTCCACAGATACGCAGTATTTT.

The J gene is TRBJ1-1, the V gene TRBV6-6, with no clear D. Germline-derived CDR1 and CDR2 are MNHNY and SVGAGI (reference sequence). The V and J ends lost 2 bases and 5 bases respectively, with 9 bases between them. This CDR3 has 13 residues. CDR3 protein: CASSYEMGTEAFF. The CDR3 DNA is TGTGCCAGCAGTTACGAGATGGGGACTGAAGCTTTCTTT.